A single sample gave rise to the 18 T cell receptor beta chains below, sequenced in a study of T cells in Graves' hyperthyroidism and ophthalmopathy. Amplified TCR beta CDR3 regions came from RNA transcripts. Primed by the HTBI set, a first-round RT-PCR was run on the TCR CDR3. TCRdb re-derived calls from the multiplex PCR reads in MiXCR, one entry per CDR3 protein. The table includes roughly 740,000 distinct CDR3 sequences, roughly 15% detected once. Material for sequencing was blood. All receptors derive from a man younger than 35 with Graves' hyperthyroidism.

This clonotype came up many times. This chain connects TRBV28 to TRBJ1-2, with 8 bases fitting TRBD1. The CDR3 totals 13 residues. In germline, CDR1 is MDHEN, CDR2 SYDVKM. V gave up 6 bases and J gave up 5 bases; unmatched junction bases: 5. Here the CDR3 reads CASRTGDRYGYTF. CDR3 in DNA: TGTGCCAGCAGGACAGGGGATAGGTATGGCTACACCTTC.

This clonotype was seen many times. This rearrangement joins TRBV28 to TRBJ2-5; D is possibly TRBD1 or TRBD2 (6 bases each). V was pared by 3 bases and J by 3 bases, with 11 bases between. Germline V CDR1 and CDR2: MDHEN, SYDVKM. The CDR3 is 14 amino acids. CDR3 protein: CASSFGGVEETQYF. CDR3 DNA sequence: TGTGCCAGCAGTTTCGGGGGCGTGGAAGAGACCCAGTACTTC.

This clonotype was detected many times. The V gene is TRBV6-1, the J gene TRBJ2-5; possibly TRBD1 for D (7 bases). Germline lookup yields CDR1 MNHNS and CDR2 SASEGT. V was shortened by 6 bases and J by 2 bases, with 10 bases between the two germline ends. The CDR3 consists of 13 residues. CDR3 nucleotide sequence: TGTGCCAGCAGGCCAGGGGGGCAAGAGACCCAGTACTTC. Its translation: CASRPGGQETQYF.

Ten or more counts support this clonotype. The chain has TRBV4-3 and TRBJ2-1, with D uncertain. Germline V gene data show CDR1 as LGHNA and CDR2 as YSLEER. The CDR3 runs to 15 residues. V dropped 3 bases and J dropped 2 bases, with 11 bases sitting between them. The CDR3 coding sequence is TGCGCCAGCAGCCAGCAACGGAGTACCTACAATGAGCAGTTCTTC. Translating gives CASSQQRSTYNEQFF.

This clonotype has a count of ten or more. The chain couples TRBV11-2 to TRBJ2-1; the match to TRBD2 covers 7 bases. Germline V lookup: CDR1 SGHAT, CDR2 FQNNGV. V dropped 3 bases and J dropped 4; count of bases not matched to a gene: 6. This CDR3 has 15 residues. The CDR3 spells CASSFRAGIYNEQFF. The CDR3 DNA is TGTGCCAGCAGCTTTAGAGCGGGGATATACAATGAGCAGTTCTTC.

J is TRBJ2-1 and V is TRBV7-9, with D maybe TRBD1 (6 bases). Trimming pared 1 base from V and 5 bases from J, leaving 15 bases between. Germline V gene data show CDR1 as SEHNR and CDR2 as FQNEAQ (reference sequence). The CDR3 runs 16 residues. Here the CDR3 reads CASSLGTGPSNNEQFF. In DNA form, the CDR3 reads TGTGCCAGCAGCTTAGGAACAGGGCCGTCAAACAATGAGCAGTTCTTC.

V gene TRBV28 combines with J gene TRBJ2-1; 13 bases are a match to TRBD2. CDR1 and CDR2 from the germline V gene are MDHEN and SYDVKM. This CDR3 contains 14 residues. The junction had 3 bases not matched to a gene; V was cut back by 6 bases and J by 7 bases. CDR3 sequence (DNA): TGTGCCAGCAGGGGGACTAGCGGGGCGAATGAGCAGTTCTTC. Translated, it gives CASRGTSGANEQFF.

This clonotype was counted only a few times. The chain carries TRBV29-1 and TRBJ2-3; 11 bases agree with TRBD2. CDR1 and CDR2 from the germline V gene are SQVTM and ANQGSEA. V lost 5 bases and J lost 3; bases outside the gene matches: 13. The CDR3 loop spans 17 amino acids. CDR3 sequence (DNA): TGCAGCGTTCTGCCAAGAGTAGCGGGAGGGCCGACAGATACGCAGTATTTT. It codes for CSVLPRVAGGPTDTQYF.

This clonotype was counted many times. This sequence joins TRBV18 and TRBJ1-1, with D possibly TRBD1 on 6 matching bases. The CDR3 sequence is 14 residues long. The ends were cut back, 4 bases at V and 4 bases at J, with 13 bases in the middle. Per the germline V gene, CDR1 is KGHSH and CDR2 is LQKENI. The CDR3, as DNA: TGTGCCAGCTCACTCCGACAGGTTTCCACTGAAGCTTTCTTT. This encodes CASSLRQVSTEAFF. Variable domain in full (rest from reference TRBV18 and TRBJ1-1): NAGVMQNPRHLVRRRGQEARLRCSPMKGHSHVYWYRQLPEEGLKFMVYLQKENIIDESGMPKERFSAEFPKEGPSILRIQQVVRGDSAAYFCASSLRQVSTEAFFGQGTRLTVV.

The J gene is TRBJ2-7, the V gene TRBV28; D is perhaps TRBD2 (6 bases). The CDR3 is 15 amino acids. CDR1 MDHEN and CDR2 SYDVKM come from the germline V gene. Trimming removed 10 bases at V and 1 base at J, with 20 bases between. The CDR3 DNA sequence: TGTGCCAACATTGGTGTTAGGACTACGTCCTACGAGCAGTACTTC. Amino acid sequence: CANIGVRTTSYEQYF.

The chain links TRBV4-1 to TRBJ2-5, with TRBD2 identical over 10 bases. V lost 1 base and J lost 4; bases outside the gene matches: 9. The CDR3 has 17 residues. Per the germline V gene, CDR1 is MGHRA and CDR2 is YSYEKL. CDR3 sequence: CASSQGVLAGVLETQYF. The CDR3 nucleotides read TGCGCCAGCAGCCAAGGCGTTCTAGCGGGAGTATTAGAGACCCAGTACTTC.

Ten or more counts support this clonotype. The chain carries TRBV6-1 and TRBJ2-7; D is unclear. CDR1 is MNHNS, CDR2 SASEGT, per germline. CDR3 length: 11 residues. Trimming stripped 6 bases from V and 5 bases from J, with 8 bases between. The CDR3 nucleotides are TGTGCCAGCAGCGACATTGACGAGCAGTACTTC. It is translated as CASSDIDEQYF.

The J gene is TRBJ2-1, the V gene TRBV7-2, with a possible D match to TRBD2 (6 bases). The CDR3 loop spans 15 amino acids. Germline V gene sequence: CDR1 SGHTA, CDR2 FQGNSA. Trimming left V 1 base short and J 6 bases short, with 13 bases between. The DNA for the CDR3 is TGTGCCAGCAGCTTAGGGGTCCTAGCGAGCAATGAGCAGTTCTTC. This encodes CASSLGVLASNEQFF.

This clonotype was seen many times. The V and J genes are TRBV28 and TRBJ1-5, with D perhaps matching TRBD1 (6 bases). Germline V CDR1 and CDR2: MDHEN, SYDVKM. The V end was cut by 3 bases, the J end by 0 bases, with 12 bases between. CDR3 length: 16 amino acids. For the CDR3, the DNA is TGTGCCAGCAGTTTTGGACAGCCTCCTAGCAATCAGCCCCAGCATTTT. Its protein is CASSFGQPPSNQPQHF.

This clonotype was counted at least ten times. The chain recombines TRBV7-3 with TRBJ2-3, with D uncertain. The length of the CDR3 is 13 residues. V was cut by 2 bases and J by 3 bases, with 6 bases left in between. Germline lookup yields CDR1 SGHTA and CDR2 FQGTGA. CDR3 DNA: TGTGCCAGCAGCTTAGAAAGTACAGATACGCAGTATTTT. Its translation: CASSLESTDTQYF.

A few counts support this clonotype. J is TRBJ2-1 and V is TRBV24-1; 10 bases align to TRBD1. The CDR3 runs to 17 residues. CDR1 and CDR2 from the germline V gene are KGHDR and SFDVKD. J gave up 8 bases and V 6 bases, and 15 bases lay outside the gene matches. The CDR3 coding sequence is TGTGCCACCAGTTCCTCCGGAGGGACAGGGGCGGTAGATGAGCAGTTCTTC. Translated: CATSSSGGTGAVDEQFF.

CDR3 DNA: TGTGCCAGCAGTTACTCCCCGGACGAGCAGTACTTC. This encodes CASSYSPDEQYF. The rearrangement uses TRBV6-5 and TRBJ2-7; D call uncertain. The CDR3 contains 12 residues. Trimming stripped 0 bases from V and 5 bases from J, with 5 bases between. Per germline, CDR1 MNHEY and CDR2 SVGAGI.

This clonotype came up once. A much larger clone differs by one base, so this may be a read error. The chain has TRBV18 and TRBJ1-4; TRBD1 matches at 7 bases. V lost 5 bases to trimming and J lost 8 bases; unmatched junction nucleotides: 11. CDR3 length equals 15 residues. In germline, CDR1 is KGHSH, CDR2 LQKENI. This CDR3 is CASSTTRRGKEKLFF. CDR3 coding DNA: TGTGCCAGCTCAACGACCCGCAGGGGGAAAGAAAAACTGTTTTTT.